This TCR beta chain came from a study of control samples from healthy donors and cancer patients. Sequencing used immunoSEQ multiplex PCR; TCRdb keeps in-frame clones, though not all of them. The table has 160,000 or so clones, 90% to 95% seen once. J gave up 1 base and V 4 bases, and 3 bases lay outside the gene matches. The CDR3 consists of 14 residues. In germline, CDR1 is MGHRA, CDR2 YSYEKL. Material for sequencing was PBMCs. This receptor was obtained from a man between 60 and 75 years old with colorectal cancer. The genes are TRBV4-1 and TRBJ1-1, with 7 positions matching TRBD1. This chain's CDR3 is CASSPWTGNTEAFF. Here the CDR3 DNA reads TGCGCCAGCAGCCCTTGGACAGGGAACACTGAAGCTTTCTTT.